Shown below are 5 T cell receptor beta chains from a single sample sequenced in a study of T cell clonotyping in hematopoietic cell transplantation. Measured with immunoSEQ multiplex PCR; TCRdb has only the in-frame clones, and not every one. The sample has about 18,000 clones, 80% to 95% seen once; the top ten hold roughly 5.4%. The sequencing sample was made of peripheral blood mononuclear cells. Source of these receptors: a man aged 35 to 55 in good health. Some clones in this sample may be carry-over from other donors' samples.

V is TRBV30 and J is TRBJ1-2; D is uncertain. From germline, CDR1 is GTSNPN and CDR2 SVGIG (reference sequence). This CDR3 contains 13 residues. Trimming pared 1 base from V and 0 bases from J, leaving 6 bases between. The CDR3 DNA reads TGTGCCTGGAGTGAGGGTTCTAACTATGGCTACACCTTC. Translation gives CAWSEGSNYGYTF.

The CDR3 coding sequence is TGTGCCAGCAGCCCCACTTCCGGACCTTTTATGAACACTGAAGCTTTCTTT. Its protein is CASSPTSGPFMNTEAFF. The V gene is TRBV7-9, the J gene TRBJ1-1; D call uncertain. Germline CDR1 is SEHNR and CDR2 is FQNEAQ (reference sequence). CDR3 size: 17 residues. V was pared by 5 bases and J by 0 bases, with 19 bases between.

In DNA form, the CDR3 reads TGTGCCAGCAGTGGAATGGACAGGGGCTATGGCTACACCTTC. It specifies CASSGMDRGYGYTF. The J gene is TRBJ1-2, the V gene TRBV25-1, with 9 bases fitting TRBD1. CDR3 length: 14 residues. The germline V gene encodes CDR1 MGHDK and CDR2 SYGVNS. V lost 4 bases to trimming and J lost 4 bases; unmatched junction nucleotides: 4.

The genes are TRBV2 and TRBJ2-7; maybe TRBD2 (5 bases). The germline CDR1 and CDR2 sequences are SNHLY and FYNNEI. Trimming took off 2 bases at V and 2 bases at J, with 7 bases between the two ends. The CDR3 runs to 13 residues. CDR3: CASSERGTYEQYF. As DNA, the CDR3 is TGTGCCAGCAGTGAAAGAGGGACCTACGAGCAGTACTTC.

This clone was seen only once. A junction end diverges from the germline sequence, so it may reflect a read error. The CDR3 DNA sequence: TGTGCCAGCCGTTTCAGCCGAATGAACACCGGGGAGCTGTTTTTT. It codes for CASRFSRMNTGELFF. The V gene is TRBV28, the J gene TRBJ2-2; unclear D gene. The CDR3 has 15 amino acids. CDR1 MDHEN and CDR2 SYDVKM come from the germline V gene.